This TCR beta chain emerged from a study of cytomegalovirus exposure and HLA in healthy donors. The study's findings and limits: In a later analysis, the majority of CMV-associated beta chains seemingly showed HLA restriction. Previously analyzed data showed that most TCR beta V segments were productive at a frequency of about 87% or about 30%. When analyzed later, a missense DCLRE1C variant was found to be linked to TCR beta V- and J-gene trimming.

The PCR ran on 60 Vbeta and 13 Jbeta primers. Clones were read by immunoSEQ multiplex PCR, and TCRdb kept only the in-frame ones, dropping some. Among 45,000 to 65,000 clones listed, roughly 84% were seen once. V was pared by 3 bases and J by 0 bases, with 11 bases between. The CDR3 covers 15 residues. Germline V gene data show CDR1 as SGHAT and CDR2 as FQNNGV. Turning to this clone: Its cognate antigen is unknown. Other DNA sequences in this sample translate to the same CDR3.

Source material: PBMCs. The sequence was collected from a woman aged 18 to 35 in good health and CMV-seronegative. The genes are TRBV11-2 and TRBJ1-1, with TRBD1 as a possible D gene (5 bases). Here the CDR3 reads CASSFSTGVNTEAFF. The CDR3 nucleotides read TGTGCCAGCAGCTTCTCGACGGGGGTGAACACTGAAGCTTTCTTT.